Sequencing of this TCR beta chain was carried out in a study of control samples from healthy donors and cancer patients. Using immunoSEQ multiplex PCR, the repertoire was profiled, and TCRdb retains in-frame clones only, with some absent. This sample has approximately 92,000 clones, with 85% to 95% found just once. The CDR3 runs 15 residues. The germline V gene encodes CDR1 LGHDT and CDR2 YNNKEL (reference sequence). Unmatched junction bases numbered 6, after V lost 6 bases and J lost 4 bases. Input material: blood. The J gene is TRBJ2-1, the V gene TRBV3-1 (or the pseudogene TRBV3-2); 10 nucleotides align to TRBD2. The sequence was collected from a woman between 25 and 40 years old in good health. As DNA, the CDR3 is TGTGCCAGCAGAGATGGACTAGCGGAATACAATGAGCAGTTCTTC. It codes for CASRDGLAEYNEQFF.